This TCR beta chain stems from a study of blood T cell repertoires in COVID-19. CDR1 and CDR2 (germline): SGHDT, YYEEEE. V lost 3 bases to trimming and J lost 7 bases, with 7 bases between them. This CDR3 is built from 11 residues. Repertoires were generated with immunoSEQ multiplex PCR, while TCRdb's copy carries only in-frame clones and drops some. The table has about 220,000 clones, around four fifths seen once. The clonotype was recovered from a man in his thirties or forties with active or convalescent COVID-19. The rearrangement links TRBV5-6 to TRBJ1-2, with D tentatively TRBD1 (5 bases). Material for sequencing was peripheral blood. The CDR3 region has the DNA TGTGCCAGCAGCTCAGGGTCTGGCTACACCTTC. Protein sequence: CASSSGSGYTF.